This note documents a single T cell receptor (beta chain) sequence. The protocol was immunoSEQ multiplex PCR, while the TCRdb copy is restricted to in-frame clones and leaves out a portion. The data show 45,000 to 65,000 clones, roughly four fifths seen once. The data are from a study of memory CD4+ T cells and cytomegalovirus serostatus. Single viable CD3+CD4+CD8-CD45RO+ cells were sorted as the memory CD4+ T cells. Serostatus was set by detecting CMV pp150, pp28, p38, p52 IgG. Positive selection with CD4 microbeads enriched total CD4+ T cells. The CDR3 covers 14 residues. Trimming stripped 0 bases from V and 2 bases from J, with 8 bases between. From germline, CDR1 is SNHLY and CDR2 FYNNEI.

V usage is TRBV2 and J usage is TRBJ2-7, with D possibly being TRBD1 (5 bases). This TCR derives from an adult in good health and CMV-seronegative. The sample comprised memory CD4+ T cells from blood. In nucleotides, the CDR3 is TGTGCCAGCAGTGAAGCGACGGACACCTACGAGCAGTACTTC. Its protein product is CASSEATDTYEQYF.